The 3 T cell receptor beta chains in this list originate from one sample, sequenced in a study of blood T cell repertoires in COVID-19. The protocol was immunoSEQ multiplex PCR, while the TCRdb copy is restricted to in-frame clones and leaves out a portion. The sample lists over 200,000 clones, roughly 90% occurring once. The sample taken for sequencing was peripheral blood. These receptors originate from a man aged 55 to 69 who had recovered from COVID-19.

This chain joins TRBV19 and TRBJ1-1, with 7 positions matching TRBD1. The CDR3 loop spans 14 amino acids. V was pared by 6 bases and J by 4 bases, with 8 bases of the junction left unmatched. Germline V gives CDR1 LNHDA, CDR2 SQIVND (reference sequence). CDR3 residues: CASSSDRSATEAFF. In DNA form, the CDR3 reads TGTGCCAGTAGCTCGGACAGGTCCGCCACTGAAGCTTTCTTT.

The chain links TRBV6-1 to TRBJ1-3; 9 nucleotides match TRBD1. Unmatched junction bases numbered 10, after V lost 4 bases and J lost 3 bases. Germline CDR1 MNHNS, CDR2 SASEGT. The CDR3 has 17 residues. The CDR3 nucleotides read TGTGCCAGCAGTGCCTCCCCGGGACAGGGTTTTGGAAACACCATATATTTT. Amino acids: CASSASPGQGFGNTIYF.

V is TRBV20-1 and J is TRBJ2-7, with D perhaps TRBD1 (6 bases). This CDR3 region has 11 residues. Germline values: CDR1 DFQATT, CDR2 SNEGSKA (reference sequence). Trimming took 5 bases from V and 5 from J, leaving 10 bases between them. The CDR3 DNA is TGCAGTGCTTCACAGGGCCACGAGCAGTACTTC. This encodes CSASQGHEQYF.